The T cell receptor beta chain under discussion was sequenced for a study of cytomegalovirus exposure and HLA in healthy donors. Findings and limits, study-wide: Earlier findings revealed that most TCR beta V segments proved productive either about 87% or about 30% of the time. In a later analysis, a missense DCLRE1C variant was linked to TCR beta V- and J-gene trimming. In a later analysis, TCR association rates varied by HLA locus: DRB1 most, HLA-C fewest. Donors belonging to an Asian-associated ancestry cluster reportedly showed fewer N-insertions in productive TCRs than the approximately 670-donor mean, according to what a later analysis found.

Regarding this clone: The antigen is undetermined.

Primers for the PCR totalled 60 Vbeta and 13 Jbeta. Profiling relied on immunoSEQ multiplex PCR, and the TCRdb table lists in-frame clones only, not all of them. The repertoire holds some 100,000 clones, around 74% seen once, with 12% to 15% in the top ten. Germline lookup yields CDR1 MGHRA and CDR2 YSYEKL. Unmatched junction bases numbered 8, after V lost 5 bases and J lost 3 bases. The CDR3 has 16 amino acids. The sequence derives from a woman between 65 and 79 years old in good health and CMV-seropositive. Sequencing was carried out using PBMCs. The gene calls are TRBV4-1 and TRBJ1-4, with 8 nucleotides matching TRBD1. The CDR3 is CASSGQGPPSNEKLFF. DNA for the CDR3: TGCGCCAGCAGCGGACAGGGACCGCCCTCTAATGAAAAACTGTTTTTT.